This T cell receptor (beta chain) was captured in a study of brain T cells in children with intractable seizures. From germline, CDR1 is SGHRS and CDR2 YFSETQ. V dropped 2 bases and J dropped 6; count of bases not matched to a gene: 11. The CDR3 is made up of 18 amino acids. Time point defined: blood from clinic visit 5 months post-surgery; TSC patient then seizure free. Surgery cases with the highest brain T cell transcript signatures were chosen for sequencing. Libraries were prepared by immunoSEQ multiplex PCR; TCRdb keeps only in-frame clonotypes and omits some of them. This sample yields about 340,000 clones, of which about 93% are seen a single time; 5.7% belongs to the top ten. As to this clone: The antigen remains undetermined.

Findings and limits, study-wide: Viral specificity was inferred only from CDR3 similarity; HCMV serostatus was unknown. Pre- and post-surgery blood differed in depth, so pre-surgery absences may be undersampling.

The clonotype originates from a boy under two years old with tuberous sclerosis and intractable seizures. The J gene is TRBJ2-3, the V gene TRBV5-1; the match to TRBD2 covers 14 bases. The input for sequencing was peripheral blood, taken around 5 months after surgery. The DNA for the CDR3 is TGCGCCAGCAGCTTAGGGACTAGCGGGGGCCCCGGGGCGGATACGCAGTATTTT. It yields the protein CASSLGTSGGPGADTQYF.